This passage covers 26 T cell receptor beta chains from one sample sequenced in a study of shared clonotypes between healthy human individuals. Produced via immunoSEQ multiplex PCR; TCRdb's table is partial and in-frame only. The repertoire holds around 2.3 million clones, approximately 96% seen once, with 0.13% in the top ten. The sequenced sample was naive CD4+ T cells sorted from blood. Subset described: CD45RA+ positively selected. These receptors came from a man aged 18 to 29 in good health.

The V and J genes are TRBV6-1 and TRBJ2-7; D uncertain. Germline values: CDR1 MNHNS, CDR2 SASEGT. The germline V and J ends were trimmed by 6 bases and 0 bases, with 12 bases remaining between them. The CDR3 covers 14 residues. DNA for the CDR3: TGTGCCAGCAGCCGTACTACCAACTCCTACGAGCAGTACTTC. As protein: CASSRTTNSYEQYF.

This chain joins TRBV6-5 and TRBJ2-2, with 10 positions matching TRBD2. The CDR3 extends over 15 amino acids. The germline V gene encodes CDR1 MNHEY and CDR2 SVGAGI. V shed 2 bases, J shed 5 bases, and the junction held 2 bases outside the gene matches. The CDR3 DNA reads as TGTGCCAGCAGTTACGCGACTAGCGGGACCGGGGAGCTGTTTTTT. This encodes CASSYATSGTGELFF.

The V call is TRBV28, the J call TRBJ2-7, with D perhaps TRBD1 or TRBD2 (5 bases each). Trimming removed 5 bases at V and 3 bases at J, with 8 bases between. The germline V gene has CDR1 MDHEN and CDR2 SYDVKM. CDR3 length: 12 residues. The CDR3 is CASSRDGYEQYF. For the CDR3, the DNA is TGTGCCAGCAGTCGGGACGGCTACGAGCAGTACTTC.

The chain joins TRBV4-1 to TRBJ2-7; weak D call: TRBD1 (6 bases). Trimming stripped 3 bases from V and 4 bases from J, with 13 bases between. The CDR3 covers 14 residues. Germline-derived CDR1 and CDR2 are MGHRA and YSYEKL. This CDR3 reads CASSQTGPPYEQYF. In DNA form, the CDR3 reads TGCGCCAGCAGCCAGACAGGTCCCCCTTACGAGCAGTACTTC.

The chain combines TRBV5-6 with TRBJ2-1; D is unresolved. The length of the CDR3 is 15 residues. Germline V gives CDR1 SGHDT, CDR2 YYEEEE. V lost 0 bases and J lost 0, with 7 bases in between. The CDR3 is CASSLGPASYNEQFF. The CDR3 nucleotides read TGTGCCAGCAGCTTGGGACCGGCCTCCTACAATGAGCAGTTCTTC.

This sequence joins TRBV5-4 and TRBJ2-5; 14 bases line up with TRBD2. Germline values: CDR1 SGHNT, CDR2 YYREEE (reference sequence). CDR3 length: 20 amino acids. Trimming removed 0 bases from V and 0 bases from J; junction bases left unmatched: 10. The CDR3 spells CASSLGTSGRREWNQETQYF. The DNA for the CDR3 is TGTGCCAGCAGCTTGGGGACTAGCGGGAGGAGGGAATGGAACCAAGAGACCCAGTACTTC.

V is TRBV11-2 and J is TRBJ2-2, with 9 bases aligning to TRBD2. The germline CDR1 and CDR2 sequences are SGHAT and FQNNGV. The CDR3 covers 15 residues. With 5 bases clipped from V and 4 bases from J, the junction kept 5 bases outside the gene matches. CDR3: CASSATSGSTGELFF. The CDR3 DNA follows: TGTGCCAGCAGCGCTACTAGCGGGTCCACCGGGGAGCTGTTTTTT.

CDR3 residues: CASSPSGLSTDTQYF. CDR3 coding DNA: TGCGCCAGCAGTCCGAGCGGGCTTAGCACAGATACGCAGTATTTT. The chain joins TRBV10-2 to TRBJ2-3, with D possibly matching TRBD2 (6 bases). There are 15 residues in the CDR3. The ends were cut back, 5 bases at V and 0 bases at J, with 12 bases in the middle. The germline gives CDR1 WSHSY, CDR2 SAAADI.

The chain joins TRBV2 to TRBJ2-2; D unclear. The CDR3 length is 15 residues. Germline CDR1 and CDR2: SNHLY and FYNNEI. Trimming removed 4 bases at V and 2 bases at J, with 11 bases between. The CDR3 here is CASSGQSRNTGELFF. CDR3 coding DNA: TGTGCCAGCAGTGGGCAGTCCAGAAACACCGGGGAGCTGTTTTTT.

Concerning this clone itself: The same CDR3 can be traced to other DNA sequences in this sample. V is TRBV5-6 and J is TRBJ1-2; D unresolved. V dropped 4 bases and J dropped 2 bases, with 6 bases sitting between them. CDR1 is SGHDT and CDR2 is YYEEEE in the germline V gene. This CDR3 is 12 amino acids long. Written as DNA, the CDR3 is TGTGCCAGCAGCCCGGGAAACTATGGCTACACCTTC. It codes for CASSPGNYGYTF.

As to this clone: Other nucleotide sequences in the sample specify the same CDR3. V is TRBV30 and J is TRBJ1-5; D gene uncertain. CDR1 and CDR2 from the germline V gene are GTSNPN and SVGIG (reference sequence). Trimming left V 2 bases short and J 4 bases short, with 9 bases between. The CDR3 sequence is 13 residues long. CDR3: CAWSQAGNQPQHF. The CDR3, as DNA: TGTGCCTGGAGTCAGGCGGGGAATCAGCCCCAGCATTTT. The whole variable domain, remainder taken from reference TRBV30 and TRBJ1-5, is SQTIHQWPATLVQPVGSPLSLECTVEGTSNPNLYWYRQAAGRGLQLLFYSVGIGQISSEVPQNLSASRPQDRQFILSSKKLLLSDSGFYLCAWSQAGNQPQHFGDGTRLSIL.

The rearrangement uses TRBV10-2 and TRBJ2-7, with D perhaps TRBD1 or TRBD2 (5 bases each). The germline V and J ends were trimmed by 10 bases and 2 bases, with 15 bases remaining between them. There are 13 residues in the CDR3. Germline V gene lookup returns CDR1 WSHSY and CDR2 SAAADI. CDR3 sequence: CATRAGTPYEQYF. The CDR3 nucleotides are TGCGCCACCCGGGCCGGGACCCCCTACGAGCAGTACTTC.

The chain is built from TRBV19 and TRBJ2-1, with D tentatively TRBD2 (5 bases). The V end lost 1 base, the J end lost 8 bases, and 6 bases lay between the germline ends. The CDR3 has 12 amino acids. Germline V gene data show CDR1 as LNHDA and CDR2 as SQIVND (reference sequence). CDR3 region: CASSIAGYEQFF. CDR3 nucleotides: TGTGCCAGTAGTATAGCGGGGTATGAGCAGTTCTTC.

This clone was picked up one time. The chain is built from TRBV30 and TRBJ2-5; D may match TRBD1 or TRBD2 (6 bases each). From germline, CDR1 is GTSNPN and CDR2 SVGIG (reference sequence). Trimming pared 3 bases from V and 4 bases from J, leaving 15 bases between. This CDR3 is 14 amino acids long. As DNA, the CDR3 is TGTGCCTGGAGGGGGGGCATCTTCTTAGAGACCCAGTACTTC. Protein: CAWRGGIFLETQYF.

CDR3 sequence: CASSMRGGPQTQYF. Written as DNA, the CDR3 is TGTGCCAGTAGTATGCGGGGGGGCCCGCAGACCCAGTACTTC. The chain has TRBV19 and TRBJ2-5; 9 bases are shared with TRBD2. The CDR3 is 14 residues long. The V gene end was trimmed by 3 bases and the J gene end by 6 bases; junction bases not matched to a gene: 5. Germline V gene lookup returns CDR1 LNHDA and CDR2 SQIVND (reference sequence). Combining the CDR3 with reference TRBV19 and TRBJ2-5 gives the whole variable domain DGGITQSPKYLFRKEGQNVTLSCEQNLNHDAMYWYRQDPGQGLRLIYYSQIVNDFQKGDIAEGYSVSREKKESFPLTVTSAQKNPTAFYLCASSMRGGPQTQYFGPGTRLLVL.

This chain joins TRBV13 and TRBJ2-3; D ambiguous. CDR1 is PRHDT and CDR2 is FYEKMQ in the germline V gene (reference sequence). V was trimmed by 3 bases and J by 7 bases, leaving 8 bases between them. The CDR3 covers 12 residues. The CDR3 protein is CASSFRIYTQYF. The CDR3 coding sequence is TGTGCCAGCAGCTTCAGGATTTATACGCAGTATTTT. Using reference TRBV13 and TRBJ2-3 for the parts outside the CDR3, the full variable domain is AAGVIQSPRHLIKEKRETATLKCYPIPRHDTVYWYQQGPGQDPQFLISFYEKMQSDKGSIPDRFSAQQFSDYHSELNMSSLELGDSALYFCASSFRIYTQYFGPGTRLTVL.

In DNA form, the CDR3 reads TGTGCCATCAGTGAGTCACGGTTCGGAGGGAACACTGAAGCTTTCTTT. It translates to CAISESRFGGNTEAFF. V gene TRBV10-3 combines with J gene TRBJ1-1; D not certain. This CDR3 is built from 16 residues. Germline CDR1 and CDR2: ENHRY and SYGVKD. Trimming cost V 0 bases and J 1 base, with 12 bases left between them.

The rearrangement links TRBV5-4 to TRBJ2-1, with TRBD2 matching over 8 bases. Germline lookup yields CDR1 SGHNT and CDR2 YYREEE (reference sequence). The CDR3 covers 15 residues. The V and J ends lost 3 bases and 6 bases, in that order; junction bases with no gene match: 8. In DNA form, the CDR3 reads TGTGCCAGCAGCTCCCCAGCGGGAGCCGGCAATGAGCAGTTCTTC. Protein product: CASSSPAGAGNEQFF.

This sequence joins TRBV5-4 and TRBJ2-5; the D is unclear. The CDR3 consists of 14 residues. Germline CDR1 SGHNT, CDR2 YYREEE (reference sequence). The V end lost 2 bases, the J end lost 2 bases, and 10 bases lay between the germline ends. The CDR3 nucleotides read TGTGCCAGCAGCTTATCGAACCAACAAGAGACCCAGTACTTC. Protein product: CASSLSNQQETQYF.

This chain uses TRBV5-1 with TRBJ1-1, with TRBD1 matching over 8 bases. J gave up 1 base and V 6 bases, and 8 bases lay outside the gene matches. CDR3 length: 15 residues. CDR1 and CDR2 (germline): SGHRS, YFSETQ. This chain's CDR3 is CASTISGTGNTEAFF. The CDR3 DNA reads as TGCGCCAGCACTATTTCCGGGACAGGGAACACTGAAGCTTTCTTT.

The rearrangement uses TRBV21-1 and TRBJ2-3; the tabulated D call, TRBD1, remains unverified against the DNA. TRBV21-1 is described as a pseudogene. This CDR3 is 17 amino acids long. CDR3 coding DNA: TGTGCCAGCAGCAAAGGGGACAGGGTCCAGTTCGTAGATACGCAGTATTTT. It encodes CASSKGDRVQFVDTQYF.

CDR3 DNA sequence: TGCGCCAGCAGCTCCCAACTAGGGGGAGAGACCCAGTACTTC. Translated: CASSSQLGGETQYF. V is TRBV5-1 and J is TRBJ2-5; D is possibly TRBD1 (6 bases). Looked up from germline, CDR1 is SGHRS and CDR2 is YFSETQ. Trimming cost V 3 bases and J 4 bases, with 13 bases left between them. The CDR3 is made up of 14 amino acids.

Turning to this clone: The identical CDR3 is also encoded by other nucleotide sequences in the sample. This rearrangement joins TRBV5-1 to TRBJ1-1, with 9 bases identical to TRBD1. The germline V gene has CDR1 SGHRS and CDR2 YFSETQ. J gave up 5 bases and V 3 bases, and 5 bases lay outside the gene matches. The CDR3 is made up of 14 amino acids. The CDR3 nucleotides are TGCGCCAGCAGCTCCGGACAGGGGAATACTGAAGCTTTCTTT. Its translation is CASSSGQGNTEAFF.

V usage is TRBV6-5 and J usage is TRBJ2-1, with 7 positions matching TRBD2. The length of the CDR3 is 15 residues. Per the germline V gene, CDR1 is MNHEY and CDR2 is SVGAGI. V dropped 1 base and J dropped 2; count of bases not matched to a gene: 2. This CDR3 reads CASSYYSGAYNEQFF. In DNA, the CDR3 is TGTGCCAGCAGTTACTACAGCGGGGCCTACAATGAGCAGTTCTTC.

The chain combines TRBV25-1 with TRBJ2-7; D assignment may be TRBD1 or TRBD2 (5 bases each). V shed 7 bases and J shed 3 bases, with 10 bases lying between them. CDR1 is MGHDK and CDR2 is SYGVNS in the germline V gene. The CDR3 extends over 12 amino acids. CDR3 nucleotide sequence: TGTGCCAGCACCGGGACCCTCTACGAGCAGTACTTC. The encoded protein is CASTGTLYEQYF.

The V and J genes are TRBV19 and TRBJ1-5; TRBD1 aligns across 11 bases. V was clipped by 3 bases and J by 7 bases; unmatched bases: 8. The germline CDR1 and CDR2 sequences are LNHDA and SQIVND (reference sequence). The CDR3 covers 16 residues. The CDR3 DNA reads TGTGCCAGTAGTATCCTGGACAGGGGGCAAGGGCAGCCCCAGCATTTT. Translation: CASSILDRGQGQPQHF.